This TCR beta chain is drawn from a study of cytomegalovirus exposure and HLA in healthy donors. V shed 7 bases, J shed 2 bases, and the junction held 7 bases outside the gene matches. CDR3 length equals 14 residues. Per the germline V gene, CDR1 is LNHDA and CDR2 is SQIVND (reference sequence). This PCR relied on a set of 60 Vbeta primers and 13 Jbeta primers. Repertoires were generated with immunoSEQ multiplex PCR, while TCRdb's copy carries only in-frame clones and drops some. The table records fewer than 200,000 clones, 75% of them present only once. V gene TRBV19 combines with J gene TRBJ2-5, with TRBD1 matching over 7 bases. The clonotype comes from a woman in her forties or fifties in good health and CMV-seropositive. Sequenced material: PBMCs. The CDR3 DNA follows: TGTGCCAGTAAAGAACAGGGGTGGCAAGAGACCCAGTACTTC. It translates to CASKEQGWQETQYF.